This T cell receptor (beta chain) derives from a study of control samples from healthy donors and cancer patients. Generated by immunoSEQ multiplex PCR, the TCRdb table keeps only in-frame clones and is missing some. The sample holds 100,000 to 150,000 clones, 91% seen once. Looked up from germline, CDR1 is SGHNT and CDR2 is YYREEE (reference sequence). V shed 0 bases and J 3 bases; nucleotides not matched to a gene: 2. There are 14 residues in the CDR3. The material sequenced was blood. The V gene is TRBV5-4, the J gene TRBJ2-7; 8 nucleotides align to TRBD1. This receptor was identified in a young man in good health. In DNA, the CDR3 is TGTGCCAGCAGCTTGGTAGGACAGGGCTACGAGCAGTACTTC. Protein: CASSLVGQGYEQYF. Looking up the rest from reference TRBV5-4 and TRBJ2-7 gives the full variable domain: ETGVTQSPTHLIKTRGQQVTLRCSSQSGHNTVSWYQQALGQGPQFIFQYYREEENGRGNFPPRFSGLQFPNYSSELNVNALELDDSALYLCASSLVGQGYEQYFGPGTRLTVT.